This record covers a single TCR beta chain. Its antigen is still unknown. Generated by immunoSEQ multiplex PCR, the TCRdb table keeps only in-frame clones and is missing some. The data contain 2 million to 2.5 million clones, more than 85% of them singletons. This specimen belongs to a study of shared clonotypes between healthy human individuals. As for the study in general: Used for every donor were three CD4 naive, three CD4 memory, two CD8 naive and one CD8 memory plate. Study-level findings and limits: It was the non-shared clonotypes that had lower generation probabilities than clonotypes shared by all four donors.

The V and J ends lost 3 bases and 9 bases, in that order; junction bases with no gene match: 24. Germline CDR1 SGHNT, CDR2 YYREEE (reference sequence). The CDR3 contains 19 residues. Donors had no recently reported acute infections or vaccinations and were HIV-negative. The chain recombines TRBV5-4 with TRBJ2-7; TRBD1 aligns across 10 bases. This TCR derives from a young man in good health. Some clones in this sample may be carry-over from other donors' samples. The sample comprised naive CD4+ T cells from PBMCs. Subset: CD45RA+ positively selected. The CDR3, as DNA: TGTGCCAGCAGCTGGGGAGGGGACAGGGGACGCTTGGGTCTAGTGGGGCAGTACTTC. Amino acids: CASSWGGDRGRLGLVGQYF.